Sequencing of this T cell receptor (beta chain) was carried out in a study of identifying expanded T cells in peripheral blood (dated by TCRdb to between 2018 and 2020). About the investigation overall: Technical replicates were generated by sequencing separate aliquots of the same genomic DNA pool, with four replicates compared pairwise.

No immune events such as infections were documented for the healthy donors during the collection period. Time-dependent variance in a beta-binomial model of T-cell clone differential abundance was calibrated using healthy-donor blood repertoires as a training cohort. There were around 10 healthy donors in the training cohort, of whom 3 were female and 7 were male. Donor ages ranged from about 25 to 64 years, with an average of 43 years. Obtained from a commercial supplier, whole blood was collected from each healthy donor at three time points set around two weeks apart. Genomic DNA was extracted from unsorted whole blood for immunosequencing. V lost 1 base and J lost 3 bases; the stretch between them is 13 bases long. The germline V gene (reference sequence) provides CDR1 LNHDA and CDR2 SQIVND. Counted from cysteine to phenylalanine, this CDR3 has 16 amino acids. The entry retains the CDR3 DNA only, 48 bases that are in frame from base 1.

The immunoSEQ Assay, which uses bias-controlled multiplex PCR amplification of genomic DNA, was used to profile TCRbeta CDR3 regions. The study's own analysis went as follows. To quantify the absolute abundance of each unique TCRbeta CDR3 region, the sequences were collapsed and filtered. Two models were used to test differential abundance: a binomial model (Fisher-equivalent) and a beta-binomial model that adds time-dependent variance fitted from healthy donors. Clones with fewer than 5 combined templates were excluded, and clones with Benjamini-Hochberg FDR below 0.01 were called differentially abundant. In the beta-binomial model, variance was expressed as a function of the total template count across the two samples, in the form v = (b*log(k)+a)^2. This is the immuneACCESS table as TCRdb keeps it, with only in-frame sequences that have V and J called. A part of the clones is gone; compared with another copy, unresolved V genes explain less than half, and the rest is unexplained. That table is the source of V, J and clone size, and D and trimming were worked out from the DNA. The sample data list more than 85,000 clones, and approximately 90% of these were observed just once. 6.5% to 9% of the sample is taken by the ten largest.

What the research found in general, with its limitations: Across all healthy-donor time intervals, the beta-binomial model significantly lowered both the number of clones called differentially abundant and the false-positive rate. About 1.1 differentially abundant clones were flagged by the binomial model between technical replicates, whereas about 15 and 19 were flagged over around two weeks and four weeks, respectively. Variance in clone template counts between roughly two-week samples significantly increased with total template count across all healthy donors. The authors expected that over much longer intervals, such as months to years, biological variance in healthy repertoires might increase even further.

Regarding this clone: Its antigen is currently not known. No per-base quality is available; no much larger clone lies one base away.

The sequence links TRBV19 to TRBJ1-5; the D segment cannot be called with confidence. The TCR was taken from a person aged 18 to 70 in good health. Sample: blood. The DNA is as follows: TGTGCCAGTAGTATAGGAAGGTTCCTTCTCAATCAGCCCCAGCATTTT. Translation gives CASSIGRFLLNQPQHF.